This T cell receptor beta chain is from a study of cytomegalovirus exposure and HLA in healthy donors. Study findings and constraints: Solely CMV serostatus was available to characterize immune exposure.

In regard to this clone: Its antigen is still unknown.

Primers for the PCR totalled 60 Vbeta and 13 Jbeta. Some clones are missing from TCRdb's copy, which holds only in-frame ones; the method was immunoSEQ multiplex PCR. The sample carries tens of thousands of clones, 70% to 75% recorded once. Germline V CDR1 and CDR2: MNHEY, SVGAGI. V was shortened by 3 bases and J by 0 bases, with 12 bases between the two germline ends. This CDR3 is 15 amino acids long. The TCR comes from a man between 60 and 70 years old in good health and CMV-seronegative. This rearrangement joins TRBV6-5 to TRBJ2-7; D call uncertain. Material: PBMCs. The CDR3 nucleotides are TGTGCCAGCAGTTATAGTCCCGGTAGCTCCTACGAGCAGTACTTC. Protein sequence: CASSYSPGSSYEQYF.